This TCR beta chain stems from a study of naive and memory T cell subsets. Findings and limits, study-wide: This RNA-based method may be sensitive to activation-related transcript changes.

With V trimmed by 2 bases and J by 9 bases, 4 bases remained unmatched. CDR3 length: 13 residues. Germline V CDR1 and CDR2: SGHRS, YFSETQ. For blood and skin samples, reverse transcription used TCR alpha and beta constant primers. TCRdb itself ran the 5' RACE reads through MiXCR, one entry per CDR3 protein. Found here are approximately 27,000 distinct CDR3 sequences, around a quarter of them singletons; the top ten hold roughly 1.8%. Adult healthy volunteers gave 2.5 ml peripheral blood for whole-blood RNA. By share, this clonotype ranks as medium-sized. Its antigen is not identified. This TCR came from a female donor in good health. The rearrangement links TRBV5-1 to TRBJ2-1; 8 nucleotides align to TRBD2. CDR3 coding DNA: TGCGCCAGCAGCTTAGGACTAGCTAGTGAGCAGTTCTTC. Translation gives CASSLGLASEQFF.